This TCR beta chain was recorded in a study of blood T cell repertoires in COVID-19. Study details: Acute-phase and convalescent COVID-19 samples originated in the United States, Italy and Spain. Sources were T cells, B-cell-depleted T cells, or PBMCs; the material itself was cDNA or gDNA.

Per the study methods: Amplification from reference gene primers served as the basis for estimated nucleated cell counts. Assay used: immunoSEQ multiplex PCR; TCRdb lists only in-frame clones, some missing. The D gene and trimming were derived from the DNA, and the V and J assignments and clone size from that table. The sample shows about 49,000 clones, approximately 90% of them seen only once. Germline CDR1 SGHRS, CDR2 YFSETQ. J lost 0 bases, V lost 4 bases, and 5 bases had no gene match. The CDR3 contains 15 residues. This clone was detected only once. Sequencing used peripheral blood. This receptor was taken from a man at least 80 years old with acute or convalescent COVID-19. This sequence joins TRBV5-1 and TRBJ2-3, with 7 bases matching TRBD2. The CDR3 here is CASSTASGSTDTQYF. The DNA of the CDR3 is TGCGCCAGCAGCACCGCTAGCGGTAGCACAGATACGCAGTATTTT.